Shown below are 6 T cell receptor beta chains from a single sample sequenced in a study of T-cell memory formation after mild COVID-19. TCRdb reanalysed the 5' RACE reads using MiXCR and keeps one entry per CDR3 protein. The sample has roughly 110,000 distinct CDR3 sequences; 22% are singletons. Sample: PBMCs or a T cell subset sorted from them (not recorded which). Receptors were obtained from a man younger than 35 who had mild COVID-19 (a few samples of this study predate the infection). Cell type and time point are not known.

This clonotype was counted between two and nine times. V is TRBV7-2 and J is TRBJ2-7, with 7 bases matching TRBD2. The germline V gene encodes CDR1 SGHTA and CDR2 FQGNSA. This CDR3 is 16 amino acids long. The ends lost 5 bases at V and 1 base at J; junction bases unmatched: 11. The CDR3 region is CASSVGGGLDSYEQYF. The CDR3 nucleotides read TGTGCCAGCAGCGTGGGGGGAGGACTAGATTCCTACGAGCAGTACTTC. The entire variable domain, with the rest obtained from reference TRBV7-2 and TRBJ2-7, is as follows: GAGVSQSPSNKVTEKGKDVELRCDPISGHTALYWYRQSLGQGLEFLIYFQGNSAPDKSGLPSDRFSAERTGGSVSTLTIQRTQQEDSAVYLCASSVGGGLDSYEQYFGPGTRLTVT.

This clonotype was seen more than once but under ten times. The gene calls are TRBV6-2 or TRBV6-3 and TRBJ1-1; the D is unclear. Trimming took off 8 bases at V and 3 bases at J, with 22 bases between the two ends. Germline values: CDR1 MNHEY, CDR2 SVGEGT. The CDR3 extends over 16 amino acids. The CDR3, as DNA: TGTGCCAGCTTGACCCCACGGGTTTCGACGGACACTGAAGCTTTCTTT. Translating it yields CASLTPRVSTDTEAFF.

The V gene is TRBV6-4, the J gene TRBJ2-1; TRBD2 is a possible D gene (6 bases). Germline V gene data show CDR1 as MRHNA and CDR2 as SNTAGT. Trimming left V 4 bases short and J 0 bases short, with 13 bases between. This CDR3 spans 16 amino acids. Here the CDR3 reads CASSAWAGSSYNEQFF. The CDR3 region has the DNA TGTGCCAGCAGTGCCTGGGCCGGGAGCTCCTACAATGAGCAGTTCTTC.

This clonotype was counted a few times. V gene TRBV7-9 combines with J gene TRBJ1-1; D gene ambiguous. V was trimmed by 3 bases and J by 5 bases, leaving 7 bases between them. The CDR3 length is 12 residues. CDR1 and CDR2 (germline): SEHNR, FQNEAQ (reference sequence). The CDR3 DNA follows: TGTGCCAGCAGCTTCCAAAGTACTGAAGCTTTCTTT. Its translation: CASSFQSTEAFF.

The V gene is TRBV7-2, the J gene TRBJ2-3, with 7 bases that match TRBD1. In germline, CDR1 is SGHTA, CDR2 FQGNSA. CDR3 size: 15 residues. After removal of 2 bases from V and 0 bases from J, the junction contained 2 bases not matched to a gene. CDR3 in DNA: TGTGCCAGCAGCTTAACAGGGGATAGCACAGATACGCAGTATTTT. As protein: CASSLTGDSTDTQYF.

V usage is TRBV28 and J usage is TRBJ2-3, with 10 bases that match TRBD1. Germline CDR1 MDHEN, CDR2 SYDVKM. With V trimmed by 6 bases and J by 1 base, 7 bases remained unmatched. The CDR3 length is 16 residues. CDR3 in DNA: TGTGCCAGCAGAACGACAGGGGGCGTGGGCACAGATACGCAGTATTTT. It is translated as CASRTTGGVGTDTQYF.